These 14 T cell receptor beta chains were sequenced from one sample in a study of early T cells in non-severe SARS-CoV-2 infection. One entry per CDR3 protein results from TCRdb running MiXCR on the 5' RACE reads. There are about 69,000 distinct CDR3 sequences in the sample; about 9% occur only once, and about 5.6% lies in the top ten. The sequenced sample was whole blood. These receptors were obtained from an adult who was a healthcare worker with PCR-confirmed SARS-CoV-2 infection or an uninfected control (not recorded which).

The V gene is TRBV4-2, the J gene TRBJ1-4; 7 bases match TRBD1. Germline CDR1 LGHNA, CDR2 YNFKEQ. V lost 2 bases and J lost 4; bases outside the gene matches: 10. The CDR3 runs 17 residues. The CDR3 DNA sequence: TGTGCCAGCAGCCAAACCCGAGACAGGGCCATTAATGAAAAACTGTTTTTT. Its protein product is CASSQTRDRAINEKLFF.

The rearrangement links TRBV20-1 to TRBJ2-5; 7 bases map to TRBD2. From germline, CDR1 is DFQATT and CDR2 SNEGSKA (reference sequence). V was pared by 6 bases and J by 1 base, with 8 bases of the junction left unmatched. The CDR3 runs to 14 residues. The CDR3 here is CSAVSPGGQETQYF. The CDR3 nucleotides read TGCAGTGCCGTCTCCCCGGGGGGCCAAGAGACCCAGTACTTC.

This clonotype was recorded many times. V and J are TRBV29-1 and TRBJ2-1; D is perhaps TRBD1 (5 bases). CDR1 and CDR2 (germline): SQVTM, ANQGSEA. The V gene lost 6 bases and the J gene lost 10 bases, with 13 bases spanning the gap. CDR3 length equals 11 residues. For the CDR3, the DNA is TGCAGCGTGGGCCCAGGGTTAGAGCAGTTCTTC. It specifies CSVGPGLEQFF.

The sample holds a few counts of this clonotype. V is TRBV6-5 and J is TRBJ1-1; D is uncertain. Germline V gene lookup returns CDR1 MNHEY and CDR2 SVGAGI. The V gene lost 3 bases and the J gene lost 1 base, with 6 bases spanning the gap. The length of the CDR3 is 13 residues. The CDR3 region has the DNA TGTGCCAGCAGTTATGGCAGGAACACTGAAGCTTTCTTT. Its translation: CASSYGRNTEAFF.

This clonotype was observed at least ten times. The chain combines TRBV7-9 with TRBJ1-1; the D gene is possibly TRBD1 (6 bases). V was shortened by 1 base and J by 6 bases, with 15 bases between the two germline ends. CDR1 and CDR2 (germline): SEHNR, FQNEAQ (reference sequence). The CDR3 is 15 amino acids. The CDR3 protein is CASSLEEGVDAEAFF. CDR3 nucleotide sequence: TGTGCCAGCAGCTTAGAGGAGGGGGTAGACGCTGAAGCTTTCTTT.

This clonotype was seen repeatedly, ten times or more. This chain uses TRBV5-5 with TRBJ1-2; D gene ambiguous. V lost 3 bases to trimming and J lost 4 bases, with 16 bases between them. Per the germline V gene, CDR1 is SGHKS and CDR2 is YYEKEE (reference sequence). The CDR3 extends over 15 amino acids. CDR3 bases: TGTGCCAGCAGCTCTCAGCCGGGAGCGAGCTATGGCTACACCTTC. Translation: CASSSQPGASYGYTF.

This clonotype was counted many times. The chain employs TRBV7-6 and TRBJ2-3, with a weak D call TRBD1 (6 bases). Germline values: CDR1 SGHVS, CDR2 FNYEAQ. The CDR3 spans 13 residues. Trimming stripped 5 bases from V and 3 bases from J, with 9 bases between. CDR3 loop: CASSRDITDTQYF. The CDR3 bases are TGTGCCAGCAGCAGGGACATAACAGATACGCAGTATTTT. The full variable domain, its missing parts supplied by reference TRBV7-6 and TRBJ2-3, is GAGVSQSPRYKVTKRGQDVALRCDPISGHVSLYWYRQALGQGPEFLTYFNYEAQQDKSGLPNDRFSAERPEGSISTLTIQRTEQRDSAMYRCASSRDITDTQYFGPGTRLTVL.

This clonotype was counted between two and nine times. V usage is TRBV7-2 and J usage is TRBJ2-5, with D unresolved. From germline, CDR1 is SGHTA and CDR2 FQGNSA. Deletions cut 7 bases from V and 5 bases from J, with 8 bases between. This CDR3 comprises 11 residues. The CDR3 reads CASTARETQYF. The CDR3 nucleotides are TGTGCCAGCACGGCGAGGGAGACCCAGTACTTC. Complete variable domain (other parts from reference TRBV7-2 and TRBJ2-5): GAGVSQSPSNKVTEKGKDVELRCDPISGHTALYWYRQSLGQGLEFLIYFQGNSAPDKSGLPSDRFSAERTGGSVSTLTIQRTQQEDSAVYLCASTARETQYFGPGTRLLVL.

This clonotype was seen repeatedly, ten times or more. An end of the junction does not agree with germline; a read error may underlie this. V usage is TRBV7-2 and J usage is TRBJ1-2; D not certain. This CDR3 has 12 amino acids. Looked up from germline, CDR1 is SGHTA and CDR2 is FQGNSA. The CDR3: CASSQHVTDRFF. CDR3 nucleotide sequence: TGTGCCAGCAGCCAGCATGTTACAGACCGATTCTTC. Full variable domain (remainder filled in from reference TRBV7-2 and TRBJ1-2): GAGVSQSPSNKVTEKGKDVELRCDPISGHTALYWYRQSLGQGLEFLIYFQGNSAPDKSGLPSDRFSAERTGGSVSTLTIQRTQQEDSAVYLCASSQHVTDRFFGSGTRLTVV.

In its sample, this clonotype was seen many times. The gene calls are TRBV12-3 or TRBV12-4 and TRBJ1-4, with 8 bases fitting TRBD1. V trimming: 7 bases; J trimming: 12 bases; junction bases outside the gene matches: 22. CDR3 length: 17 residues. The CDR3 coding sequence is TGTGCCAGCAACCCGGGACAGGATCCAAAGTTGTGGAGCGAACTGTTTTTT. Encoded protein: CASNPGQDPKLWSELFF.

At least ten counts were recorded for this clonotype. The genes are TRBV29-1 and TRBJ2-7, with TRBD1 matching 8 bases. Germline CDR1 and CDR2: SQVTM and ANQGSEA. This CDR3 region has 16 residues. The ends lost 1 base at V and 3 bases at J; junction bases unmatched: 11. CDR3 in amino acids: CSVEVVRGRANYEQYF. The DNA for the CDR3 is TGCAGCGTTGAAGTGGTCAGGGGGCGAGCCAACTACGAGCAGTACTTC.

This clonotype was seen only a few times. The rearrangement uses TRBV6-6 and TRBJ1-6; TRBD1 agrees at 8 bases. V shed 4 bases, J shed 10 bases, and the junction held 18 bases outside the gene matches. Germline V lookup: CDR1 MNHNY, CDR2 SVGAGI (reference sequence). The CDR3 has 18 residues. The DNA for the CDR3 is TGTGCCAGCAGTTCCACGAGAGACAGGGGAGGGGAAGGATCACCCCTCCACTTT. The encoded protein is CASSSTRDRGGEGSPLHF.

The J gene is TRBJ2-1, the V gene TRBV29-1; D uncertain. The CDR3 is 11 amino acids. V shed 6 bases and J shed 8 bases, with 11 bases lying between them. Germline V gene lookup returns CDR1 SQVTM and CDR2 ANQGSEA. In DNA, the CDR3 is TGCAGCGTACTACAAAGGTATGAGCAGTTCTTC. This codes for CSVLQRYEQFF.

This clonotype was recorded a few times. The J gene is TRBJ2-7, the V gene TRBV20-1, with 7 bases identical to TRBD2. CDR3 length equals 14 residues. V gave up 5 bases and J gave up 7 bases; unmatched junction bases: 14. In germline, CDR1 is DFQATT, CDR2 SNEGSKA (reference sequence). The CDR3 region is CSALLFGGRYEQYF. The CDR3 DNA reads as TGCAGTGCTCTGCTCTTTGGCGGGAGATATGAGCAGTACTTC.